This T cell receptor beta chain was recorded in a study of shared clonotypes between healthy human individuals. Clones were read by immunoSEQ multiplex PCR, and TCRdb kept only the in-frame ones, dropping some. The sample yields roughly 1,100,000 clones, around four fifths seen once. Germline V gene data show CDR1 as LNHNV and CDR2 as YYDKDF (reference sequence). V lost 4 bases and J 2 bases, leaving 12 bases between the germline ends. This CDR3 has 15 residues. The chain is built from TRBV15 and TRBJ1-5; weak D call: TRBD1 (6 bases). The origin of this receptor is a man between 18 and 29 years old in good health. The sequenced material came from memory CD4+ T cells sorted from blood. The subset denotes: CD45RA-negative fraction. The CDR3, as DNA: TGTGCCACCAGCAACAGGGCATTTGGCAATCAGCCCCAGCATTTT. Protein sequence: CATSNRAFGNQPQHF.